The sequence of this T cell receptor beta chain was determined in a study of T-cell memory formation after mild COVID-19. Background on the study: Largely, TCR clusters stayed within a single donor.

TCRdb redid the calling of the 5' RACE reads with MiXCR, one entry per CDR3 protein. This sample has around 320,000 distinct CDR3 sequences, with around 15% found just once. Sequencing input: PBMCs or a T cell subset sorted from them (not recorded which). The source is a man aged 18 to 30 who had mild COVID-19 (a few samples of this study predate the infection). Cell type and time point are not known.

The CDR3: CASRAGSSYNSPLHF. In DNA, the CDR3 is TGCGCCAGCAGAGCGGGGAGCTCCTATAATTCACCCCTCCACTTT. The chain is built from TRBV5-1 and TRBJ1-6; no reliable D call. The V gene lost 5 bases and the J gene lost 0 bases, with 9 bases spanning the gap. The CDR3 spans 15 residues. Germline V gives CDR1 SGHRS, CDR2 YFSETQ.